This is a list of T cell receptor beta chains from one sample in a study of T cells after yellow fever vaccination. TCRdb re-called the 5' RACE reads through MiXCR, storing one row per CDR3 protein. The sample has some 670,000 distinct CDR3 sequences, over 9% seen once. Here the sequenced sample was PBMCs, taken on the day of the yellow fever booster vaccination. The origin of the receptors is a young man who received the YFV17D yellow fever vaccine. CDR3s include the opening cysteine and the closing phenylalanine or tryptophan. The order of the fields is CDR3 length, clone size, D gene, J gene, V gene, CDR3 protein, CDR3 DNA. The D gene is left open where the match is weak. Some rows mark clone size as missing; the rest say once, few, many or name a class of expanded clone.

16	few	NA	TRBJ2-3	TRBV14	CASSQGLAENTDTQYF	TGTGCCAGCAGCCAAGGATTAGCGGAGAACACAGATACGCAGTATTTT
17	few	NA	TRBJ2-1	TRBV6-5	CASSYPVVRGTYNEQFF	TGTGCCAGCAGTTACCCCGTCGTACGGGGGACCTACAATGAGCAGTTCTTC
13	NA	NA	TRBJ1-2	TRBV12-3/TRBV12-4	CASRLDGLGRYTF	TGTGCCAGCAGGCTGGATGGGCTAGGGCGCTACACCTTC
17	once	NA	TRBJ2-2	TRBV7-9	CASSLVPGRTNTGELFF	TGTGCCAGCAGCCTAGTTCCCGGGAGAACGAACACCGGGGAGCTGTTTTTT
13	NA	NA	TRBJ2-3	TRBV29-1	CSVDPLGTDTQYF	TGCAGCGTCGACCCCCTTGGAACAGATACGCAGTATTTT
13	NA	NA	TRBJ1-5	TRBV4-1	CASSQEGEQPQHF	TGCGCCAGCAGCCAAGAGGGGGAACAGCCCCAGCATTTT
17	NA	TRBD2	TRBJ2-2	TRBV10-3	CATRGVAGGGYTGELFF	TGTGCCACAAGGGGGGTAGCGGGAGGAGGGTACACCGGGGAGCTGTTTTTT
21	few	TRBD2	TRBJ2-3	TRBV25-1	CASSGPEWGLAGIIVTDTQYF	TGTGCCAGCAGTGGCCCGGAATGGGGACTAGCGGGAATTATCGTCACAGATACGCAGTATTTT
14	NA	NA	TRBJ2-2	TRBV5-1	CASSFSLAAGELFF	TGCGCCAGCAGCTTCTCCCTCGCAGCCGGGGAGCTGTTTTTT
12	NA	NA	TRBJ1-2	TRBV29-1	CSVVRGDYGYTF	TGCAGCGTTGTAAGAGGGGACTATGGCTACACCTTC
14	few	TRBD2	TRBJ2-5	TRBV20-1	CSASVTGGVETQYF	TGCAGTGCTAGTGTTACGGGAGGGGTCGAGACCCAGTACTTC
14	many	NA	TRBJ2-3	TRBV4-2	CASSGGLSTDTQYF	TGTGCCAGCAGTGGGGGCCTAAGCACAGATACGCAGTATTTT
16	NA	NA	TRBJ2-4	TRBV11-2	CASSLSGLFSKNIQYF	TGTGCCAGCAGCTTAAGCGGGCTGTTTTCCAAAAACATTCAGTACTTC
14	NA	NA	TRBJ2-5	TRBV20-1	CSASAGKPQETQYF	TGCAGTGCTAGCGCAGGGAAGCCCCAAGAGACCCAGTACTTC
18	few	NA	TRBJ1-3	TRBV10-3	CAISEGSYSQGPGNTIYF	TGTGCCATCAGTGAGGGGTCCTACTCCCAGGGTCCTGGAAACACCATATATTTT
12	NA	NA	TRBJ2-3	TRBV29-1	CSLEEGGDTQYF	TGCAGCCTCGAGGAAGGCGGGGATACGCAGTATTTT
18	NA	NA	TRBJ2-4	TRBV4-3	CASSQGILPGQYKNIQYF	TGCGCCAGCAGCCAAGGGATTCTTCCGGGACAATACAAAAACATTCAGTACTTC
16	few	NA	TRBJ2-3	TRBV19	CASKRVGAGSTDTQYF	TGTGCCAGTAAACGCGTGGGGGCGGGATCCACAGATACGCAGTATTTT
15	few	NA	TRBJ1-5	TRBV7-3	CASSLSRGSDQPQHF	TGTGCCAGCAGCTTAAGTCGGGGCAGCGATCAGCCCCAGCATTTT
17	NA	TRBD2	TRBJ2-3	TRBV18	CASSPGSAGGLTDTQYF	TGTGCCAGCTCACCGGGAAGCGCGGGAGGTCTGACAGATACGCAGTATTTT
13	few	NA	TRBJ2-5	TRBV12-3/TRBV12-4	CASSWDGRRTQYF	TGTGCCAGCAGCTGGGACGGAAGACGGACCCAGTACTTC
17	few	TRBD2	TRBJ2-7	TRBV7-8	CASSFGQREYGGYEQYF	TGTGCCAGCAGCTTTGGCCAGCGGGAGTATGGTGGATACGAGCAGTACTTC
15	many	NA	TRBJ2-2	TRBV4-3	CASSQEPGGTGELFF	TGCGCCAGCAGCCAAGAGCCGGGTGGCACCGGGGAGCTGTTTTTT
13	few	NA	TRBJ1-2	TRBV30	CAWFGGAGEGYTF	TGTGCCTGGTTTGGAGGGGCAGGGGAAGGCTACACCTTC
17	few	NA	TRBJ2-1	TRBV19	CASSTRGAGSSYNEQFF	TGTGCCAGTAGTACCCGAGGGGCGGGGAGCTCCTACAATGAGCAGTTCTTC
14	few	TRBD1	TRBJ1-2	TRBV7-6	CASSLAVAGGEATF	TGTGCCAGCAGCTTAGCGGTGGCAGGGGGCGAAGCCACCTTC
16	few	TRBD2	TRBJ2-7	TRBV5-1	CASSQLTSGTSYEQYF	TGCGCCAGCAGCCAACTTACTAGCGGGACCTCCTACGAGCAGTACTTC
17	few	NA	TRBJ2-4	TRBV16	CASSHTNVILAKNIQYF	TGTGCCAGCAGCCACACCAATGTCATCCTAGCCAAAAACATTCAGTACTTC
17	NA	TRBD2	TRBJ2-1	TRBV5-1	CASSLAPGLANNNEQFF	TGCGCCAGCAGCTTGGCCCCGGGACTAGCAAACAACAATGAGCAGTTCTTC
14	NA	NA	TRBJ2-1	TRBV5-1	CASSERAVKDEQFF	TGCGCCAGCAGCGAGCGGGCCGTAAAGGATGAGCAGTTCTTC
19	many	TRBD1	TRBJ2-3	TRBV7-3	CASSPRGTGMLEGTDTQYF	TGTGCCAGCAGCCCAAGGGGGACAGGGATGCTCGAGGGCACAGATACGCAGTATTTT
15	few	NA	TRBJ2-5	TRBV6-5	CASSYSGLEQETQYF	TGTGCCAGCAGTTACTCCGGACTGGAACAAGAGACCCAGTACTTC
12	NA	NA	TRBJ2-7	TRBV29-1	CSVEVGGFEQYF	TGCAGCGTTGAGGTGGGCGGGTTCGAGCAGTACTTC
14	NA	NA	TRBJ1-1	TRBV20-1	CSARVMVGETEAFF	TGCAGTGCTAGAGTCATGGTCGGTGAAACTGAAGCTTTCTTT
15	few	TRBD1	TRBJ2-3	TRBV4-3	CASSQEATGPDTQYF	TGCGCCAGCAGCCAAGAGGCGACAGGGCCAGATACGCAGTATTTT
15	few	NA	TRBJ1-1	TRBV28	CASSLGGNMNTEAFF	TGTGCCAGCAGTTTAGGGGGAAACATGAACACTGAAGCTTTCTTT
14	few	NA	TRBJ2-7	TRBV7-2	CASSRTTSWYEQYF	TGTGCCAGCAGCAGAACGACTAGTTGGTACGAGCAGTACTTC
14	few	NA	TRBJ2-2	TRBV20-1	CSASRDPLAGELFF	TGCAGTGCTAGTCGGGACCCCCTGGCCGGGGAGCTGTTTTTT
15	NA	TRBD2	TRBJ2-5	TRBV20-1	CSARASGRFGETQYF	TGCAGTGCTAGAGCTAGCGGGAGGTTTGGGGAGACCCAGTACTTC
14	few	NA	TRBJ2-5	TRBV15	CATSRDGQKETQYF	TGTGCCACCAGCAGAGATGGGCAGAAAGAGACCCAGTACTTC
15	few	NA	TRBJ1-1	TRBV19	CASSLQGTANTEAFF	TGTGCCAGTAGCCTACAGGGAACCGCGAACACTGAAGCTTTCTTT
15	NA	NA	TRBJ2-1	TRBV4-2	CASSQDRPTYNEQFF	TGTGCCAGCAGCCAAGATAGGCCTACTTACAATGAGCAGTTCTTC
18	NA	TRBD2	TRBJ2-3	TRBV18	CASSPGLAGPSSTDTQYF	TGTGCCAGCTCACCAGGACTAGCGGGACCTTCTAGCACAGATACGCAGTATTTT
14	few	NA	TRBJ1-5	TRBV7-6	CASSEGGLSQPQHF	TGTGCCAGCTCGGAGGGGGGACTCTCCCAGCCCCAGCATTTT
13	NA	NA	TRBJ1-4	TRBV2	CASSDSTNEKLFF	TGTGCCAGCAGTGACAGCACTAATGAAAAACTGTTTTTT
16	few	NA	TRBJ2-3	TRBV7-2	CASTALSRVGADTQYF	TGTGCCAGCACCGCTCTTTCGCGGGTGGGGGCAGATACGCAGTATTTT
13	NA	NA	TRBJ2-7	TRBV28	CASTPGPLYEQYF	TGTGCCAGCACTCCGGGACCATTATACGAGCAGTACTTC
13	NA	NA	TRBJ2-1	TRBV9	CASSVDSPNEQFF	TGTGCCAGCAGCGTGGACAGTCCCAATGAGCAGTTCTTC
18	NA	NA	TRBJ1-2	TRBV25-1	CASSEYATLGRDGYGYTF	TGTGCCAGCAGTGAATACGCAACCCTCGGGAGGGACGGCTATGGCTACACCTTC
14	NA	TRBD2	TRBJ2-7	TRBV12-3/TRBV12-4	CASSRTSGVHEQYF	TGTGCCAGCAGTCGGACTAGCGGAGTCCACGAGCAGTACTTC
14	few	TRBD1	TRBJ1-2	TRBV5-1	CASSLRDRNYGYTF	TGCGCCAGCAGCTTGAGGGACAGGAACTATGGCTACACCTTC
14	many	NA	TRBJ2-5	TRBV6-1	CASKQGGFQETQYF	TGTGCCAGCAAACAGGGGGGGTTCCAAGAGACCCAGTACTTC
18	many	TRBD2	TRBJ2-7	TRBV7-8	CASSLPGDLAGGPHEQYF	TGTGCCAGCAGCCTTCCTGGCGATCTAGCGGGGGGCCCTCACGAGCAGTACTTC
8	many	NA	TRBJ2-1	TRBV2	CVDNEQFF	TGTGTCGACAATGAGCAGTTCTTC
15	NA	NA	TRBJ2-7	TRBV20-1	CSARARGIPSYEQYF	TGCAGTGCTAGGGCCCGCGGAATCCCCTCCTACGAGCAGTACTTC